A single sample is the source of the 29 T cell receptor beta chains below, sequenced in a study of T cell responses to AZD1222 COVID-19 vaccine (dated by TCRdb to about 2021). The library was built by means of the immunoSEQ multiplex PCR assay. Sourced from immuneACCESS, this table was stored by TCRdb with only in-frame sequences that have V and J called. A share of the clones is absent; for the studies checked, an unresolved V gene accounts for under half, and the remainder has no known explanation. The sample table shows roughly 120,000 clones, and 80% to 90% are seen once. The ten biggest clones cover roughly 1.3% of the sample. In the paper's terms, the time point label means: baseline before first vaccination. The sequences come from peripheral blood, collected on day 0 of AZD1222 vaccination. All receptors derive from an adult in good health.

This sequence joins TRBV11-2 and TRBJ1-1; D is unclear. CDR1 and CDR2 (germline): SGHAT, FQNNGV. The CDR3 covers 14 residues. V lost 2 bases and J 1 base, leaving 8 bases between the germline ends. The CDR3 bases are TGTGCCAGCAGCTTAAAAACACAGAACACTGAAGCTTTCTTT. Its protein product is CASSLKTQNTEAFF. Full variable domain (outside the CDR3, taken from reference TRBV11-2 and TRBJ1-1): EAGVAQSPRYKIIEKRQSVAFWCNPISGHATLYWYQQILGQGPKLLIQFQNNGVVDDSQLPKDRFSAERLKGVDSTLKIQPAKLEDSAVYLCASSLKTQNTEAFFGQGTRLTVV.

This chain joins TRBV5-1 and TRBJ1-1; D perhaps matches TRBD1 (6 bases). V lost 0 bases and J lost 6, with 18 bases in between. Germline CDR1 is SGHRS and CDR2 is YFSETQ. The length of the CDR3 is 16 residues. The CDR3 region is CASSLGGGWTASEAFF. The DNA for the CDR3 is TGCGCCAGCAGCTTGGGTGGGGGTTGGACAGCGTCTGAAGCTTTCTTT. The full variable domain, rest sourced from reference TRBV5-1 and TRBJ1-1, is KAGVTQTPRYLIKTRGQQVTLSCSPISGHRSVSWYQQTPGQGLQFLFEYFSETQRNKGNFPGRFSGRQFSNSRSEMNVSTLELGDSALYLCASSLGGGWTASEAFFGQGTRLTVV.

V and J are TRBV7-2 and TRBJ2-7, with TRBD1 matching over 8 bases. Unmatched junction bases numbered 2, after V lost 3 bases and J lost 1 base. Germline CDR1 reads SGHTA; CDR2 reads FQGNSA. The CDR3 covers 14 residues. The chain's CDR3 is CASSFDRGSYEQYF. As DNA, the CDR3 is TGTGCCAGCAGCTTTGACAGGGGTTCCTACGAGCAGTACTTC.

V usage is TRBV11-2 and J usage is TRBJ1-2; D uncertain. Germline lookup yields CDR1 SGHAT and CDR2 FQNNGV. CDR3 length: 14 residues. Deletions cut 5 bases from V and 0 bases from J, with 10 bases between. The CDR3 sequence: CASSLGLTNYGYTF. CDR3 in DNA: TGTGCCAGCAGCCTGGGCCTAACTAACTATGGCTACACCTTC.

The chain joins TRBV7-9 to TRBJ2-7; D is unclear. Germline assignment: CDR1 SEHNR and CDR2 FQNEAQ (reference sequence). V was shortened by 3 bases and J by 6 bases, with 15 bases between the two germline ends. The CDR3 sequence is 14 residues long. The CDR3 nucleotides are TGTGCCAGCAGCTTGGCTACTGTTAGTCTCGAGCAGTACTTC. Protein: CASSLATVSLEQYF.

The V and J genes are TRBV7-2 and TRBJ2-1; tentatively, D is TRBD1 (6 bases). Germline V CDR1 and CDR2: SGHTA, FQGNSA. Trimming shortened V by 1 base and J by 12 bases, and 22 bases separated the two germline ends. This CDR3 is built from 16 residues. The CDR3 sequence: CASSLVPSLGAAGQFF. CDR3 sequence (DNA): TGTGCCAGCAGCTTAGTTCCTAGCTTGGGGGCCGCAGGGCAGTTCTTC.

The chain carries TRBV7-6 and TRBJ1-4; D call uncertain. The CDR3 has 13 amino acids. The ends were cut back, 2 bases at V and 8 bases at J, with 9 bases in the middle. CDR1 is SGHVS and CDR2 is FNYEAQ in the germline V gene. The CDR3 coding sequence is TGTGCCAGCAGCTTAAATTTCAGGGAAAAACTGTTTTTT. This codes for CASSLNFREKLFF.

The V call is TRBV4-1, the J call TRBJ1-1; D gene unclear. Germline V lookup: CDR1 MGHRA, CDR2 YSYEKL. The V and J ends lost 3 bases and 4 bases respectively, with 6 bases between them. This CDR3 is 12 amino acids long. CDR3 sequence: CASSHGSTEAFF. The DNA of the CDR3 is TGCGCCAGCAGCCACGGGAGCACTGAAGCTTTCTTT.

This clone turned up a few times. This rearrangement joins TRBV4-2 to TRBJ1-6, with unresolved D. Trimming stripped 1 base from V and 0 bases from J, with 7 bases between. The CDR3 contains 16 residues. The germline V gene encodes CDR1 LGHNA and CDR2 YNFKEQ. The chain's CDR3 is CASSQVGSSYNSPLHF. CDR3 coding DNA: TGTGCCAGCAGCCAAGTGGGGAGCTCCTATAATTCACCCCTCCACTTT.

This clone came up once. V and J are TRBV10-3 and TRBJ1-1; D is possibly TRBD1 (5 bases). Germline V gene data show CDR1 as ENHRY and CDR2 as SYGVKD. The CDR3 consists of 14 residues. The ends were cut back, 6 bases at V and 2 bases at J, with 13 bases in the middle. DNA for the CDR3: TGTGCCATCAGCTACACAGGCGCAAACACTGAAGCTTTCTTT. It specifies CAISYTGANTEAFF.

The CDR3 loop reads CASSDSSGVSTDTQYF. DNA of the CDR3: TGTGCCAGCAGTGATTCTAGCGGGGTGAGCACAGATACGCAGTATTTT. The chain employs TRBV2 and TRBJ2-3; 9 bases line up with TRBD2. V lost 3 bases, J lost 0 bases, and 4 bases stayed unmatched. The CDR3 spans 16 residues. Germline CDR1 and CDR2: SNHLY and FYNNEI.

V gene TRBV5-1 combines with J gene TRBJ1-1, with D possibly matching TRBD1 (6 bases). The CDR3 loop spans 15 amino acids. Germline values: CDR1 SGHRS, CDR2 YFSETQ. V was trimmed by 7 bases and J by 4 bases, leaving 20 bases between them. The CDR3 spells CASEVNQGGGTEAFF. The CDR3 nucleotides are TGCGCCAGCGAAGTGAACCAGGGAGGGGGCACTGAAGCTTTCTTT. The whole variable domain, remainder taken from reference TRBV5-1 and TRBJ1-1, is KAGVTQTPRYLIKTRGQQVTLSCSPISGHRSVSWYQQTPGQGLQFLFEYFSETQRNKGNFPGRFSGRQFSNSRSEMNVSTLELGDSALYLCASEVNQGGGTEAFFGQGTRLTVV.

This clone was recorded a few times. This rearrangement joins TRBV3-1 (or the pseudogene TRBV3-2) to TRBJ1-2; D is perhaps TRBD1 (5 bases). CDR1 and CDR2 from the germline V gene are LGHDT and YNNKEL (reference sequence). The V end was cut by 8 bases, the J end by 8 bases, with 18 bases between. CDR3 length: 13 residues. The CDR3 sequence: CASAVLRGEGYTF. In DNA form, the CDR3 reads TGTGCCAGCGCGGTACTAAGAGGGGAAGGCTACACCTTC.

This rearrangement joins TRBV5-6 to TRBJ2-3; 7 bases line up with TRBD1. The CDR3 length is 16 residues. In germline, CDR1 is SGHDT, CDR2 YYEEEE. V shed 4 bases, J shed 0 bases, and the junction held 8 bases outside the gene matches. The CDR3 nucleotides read TGTGCCAGCAGCCGAAAGAGGGACAGTAGCACAGATACGCAGTATTTT. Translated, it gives CASSRKRDSSTDTQYF.

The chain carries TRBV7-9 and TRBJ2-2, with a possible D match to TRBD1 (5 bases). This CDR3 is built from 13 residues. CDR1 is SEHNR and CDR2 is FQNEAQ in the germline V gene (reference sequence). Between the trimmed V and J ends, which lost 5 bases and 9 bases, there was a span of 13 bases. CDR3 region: CASSRDSLRELFF. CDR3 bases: TGTGCCAGCAGCCGCGACAGTCTCAGGGAGCTGTTTTTT.

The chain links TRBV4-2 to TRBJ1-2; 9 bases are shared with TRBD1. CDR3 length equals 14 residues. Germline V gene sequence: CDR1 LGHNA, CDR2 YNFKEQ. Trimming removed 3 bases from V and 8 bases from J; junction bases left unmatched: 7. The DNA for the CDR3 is TGTGCCAGCAGCCAGTATTGGACAGGGGAAGGCTACACCTTC. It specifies CASSQYWTGEGYTF.

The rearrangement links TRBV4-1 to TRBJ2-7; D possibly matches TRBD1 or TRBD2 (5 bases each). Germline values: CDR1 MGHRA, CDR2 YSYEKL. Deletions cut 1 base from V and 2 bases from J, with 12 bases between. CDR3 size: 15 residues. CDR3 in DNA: TGCGCCAGCAGCCAAGTCCCGGGGCGACCCTACGAGCAGTACTTC. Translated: CASSQVPGRPYEQYF.

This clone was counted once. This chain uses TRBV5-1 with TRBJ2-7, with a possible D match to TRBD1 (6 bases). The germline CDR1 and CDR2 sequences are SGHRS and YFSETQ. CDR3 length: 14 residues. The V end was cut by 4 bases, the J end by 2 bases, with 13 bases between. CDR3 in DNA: TGCGCCAGCAGCCTCGGGACACCACCCTACGAGCAGTACTTC. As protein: CASSLGTPPYEQYF.

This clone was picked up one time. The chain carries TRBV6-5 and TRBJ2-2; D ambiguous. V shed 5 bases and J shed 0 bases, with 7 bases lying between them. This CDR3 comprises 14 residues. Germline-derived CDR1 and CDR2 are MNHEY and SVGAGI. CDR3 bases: TGTGCCAGCAGTAGAGGAACGAACACCGGGGAGCTGTTTTTT. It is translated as CASSRGTNTGELFF.

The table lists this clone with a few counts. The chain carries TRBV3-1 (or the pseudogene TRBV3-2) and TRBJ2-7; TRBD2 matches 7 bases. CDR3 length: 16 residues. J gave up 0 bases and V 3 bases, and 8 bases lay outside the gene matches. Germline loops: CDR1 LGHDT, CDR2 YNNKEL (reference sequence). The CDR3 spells CASSQQLATSSYEQYF. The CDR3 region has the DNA TGTGCCAGCAGCCAGCAACTAGCGACGAGCTCCTACGAGCAGTACTTC.

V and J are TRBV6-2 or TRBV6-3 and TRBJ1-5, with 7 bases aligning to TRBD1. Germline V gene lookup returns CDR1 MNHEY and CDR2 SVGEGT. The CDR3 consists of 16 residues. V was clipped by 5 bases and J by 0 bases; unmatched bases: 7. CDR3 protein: CASSIGTAYSNQPQHF. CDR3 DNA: TGTGCCAGCAGTATAGGGACAGCCTATAGCAATCAGCCCCAGCATTTT.

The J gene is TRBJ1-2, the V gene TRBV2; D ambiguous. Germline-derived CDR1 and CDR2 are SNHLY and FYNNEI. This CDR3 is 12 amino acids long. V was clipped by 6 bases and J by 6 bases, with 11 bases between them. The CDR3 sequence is CASRGLKDGYTF. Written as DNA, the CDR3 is TGTGCCAGCAGGGGCCTCAAGGATGGCTACACCTTC.

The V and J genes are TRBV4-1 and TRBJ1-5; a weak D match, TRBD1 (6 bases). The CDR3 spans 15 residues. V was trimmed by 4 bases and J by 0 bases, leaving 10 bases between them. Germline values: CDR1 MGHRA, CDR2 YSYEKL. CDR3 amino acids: CASSRTGTSNQPQHF. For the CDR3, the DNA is TGCGCCAGCAGCCGTACAGGGACTAGCAATCAGCCCCAGCATTTT.

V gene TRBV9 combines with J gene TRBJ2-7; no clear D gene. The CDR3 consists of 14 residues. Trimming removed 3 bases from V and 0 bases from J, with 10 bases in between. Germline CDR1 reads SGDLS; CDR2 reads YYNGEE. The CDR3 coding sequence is TGTGCCAGCAGCGGTAGCCTGAGCTCCTACGAGCAGTACTTC. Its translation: CASSGSLSSYEQYF.

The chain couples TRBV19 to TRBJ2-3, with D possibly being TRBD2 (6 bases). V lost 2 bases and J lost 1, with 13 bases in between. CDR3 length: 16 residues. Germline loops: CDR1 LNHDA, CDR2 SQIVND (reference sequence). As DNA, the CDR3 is TGTGCCAGTAGTATAATCGGGGGAGGAGGCACAGATACGCAGTATTTT. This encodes CASSIIGGGGTDTQYF.

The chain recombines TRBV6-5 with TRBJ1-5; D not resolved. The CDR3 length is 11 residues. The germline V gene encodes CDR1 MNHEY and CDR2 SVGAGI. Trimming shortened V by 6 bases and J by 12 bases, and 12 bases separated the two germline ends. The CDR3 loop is CASSPSTVQHF. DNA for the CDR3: TGTGCCAGCAGCCCAAGTACGGTCCAGCATTTT.

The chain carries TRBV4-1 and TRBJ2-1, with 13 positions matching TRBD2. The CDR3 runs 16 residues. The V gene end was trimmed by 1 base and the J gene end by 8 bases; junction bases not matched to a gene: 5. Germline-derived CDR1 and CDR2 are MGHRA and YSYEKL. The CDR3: CASSQATSGGADEQFF. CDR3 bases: TGCGCCAGCAGCCAAGCTACTAGCGGGGGGGCAGATGAGCAGTTCTTC.

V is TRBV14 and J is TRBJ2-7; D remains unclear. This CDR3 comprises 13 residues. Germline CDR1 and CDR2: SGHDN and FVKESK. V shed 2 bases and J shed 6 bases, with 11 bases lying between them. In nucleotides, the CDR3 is TGTGCCAGCAGCCAACAGTATTCATCCGAGCAGTACTTC. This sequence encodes CASSQQYSSEQYF.

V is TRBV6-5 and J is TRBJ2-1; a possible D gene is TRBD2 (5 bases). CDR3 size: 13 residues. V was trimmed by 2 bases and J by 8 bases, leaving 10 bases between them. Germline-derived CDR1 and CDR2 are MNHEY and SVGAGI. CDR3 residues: CASSYVTGDEQFF. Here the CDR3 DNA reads TGTGCCAGCAGTTACGTAACCGGGGATGAGCAGTTCTTC.